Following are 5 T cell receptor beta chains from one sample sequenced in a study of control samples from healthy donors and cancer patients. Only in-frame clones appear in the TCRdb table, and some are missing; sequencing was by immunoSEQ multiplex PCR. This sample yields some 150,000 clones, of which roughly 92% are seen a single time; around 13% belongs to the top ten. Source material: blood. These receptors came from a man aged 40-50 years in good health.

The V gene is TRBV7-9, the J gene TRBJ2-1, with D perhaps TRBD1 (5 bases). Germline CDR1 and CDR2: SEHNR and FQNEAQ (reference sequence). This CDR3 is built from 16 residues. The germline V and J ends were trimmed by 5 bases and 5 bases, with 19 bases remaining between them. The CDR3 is CASSTVVVQDNNEQFF. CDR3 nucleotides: TGTGCCAGCAGCACGGTAGTGGTACAGGATAACAATGAGCAGTTCTTC.

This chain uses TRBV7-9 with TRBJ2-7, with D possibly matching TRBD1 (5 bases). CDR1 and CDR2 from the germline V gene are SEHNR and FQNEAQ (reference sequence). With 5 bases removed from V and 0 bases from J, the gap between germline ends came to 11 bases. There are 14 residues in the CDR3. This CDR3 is CASSPGALSYEQYF. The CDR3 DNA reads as TGTGCCAGCAGCCCTGGGGCTCTCTCCTACGAGCAGTACTTC. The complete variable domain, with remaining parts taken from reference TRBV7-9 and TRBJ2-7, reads DTGVSQNPRHKITKRGQNVTFRCDPISEHNRLYWYRQTLGQGPEFLTYFQNEAQLEKSRLLSDRFSAERPKGSFSTLEIQRTEQGDSAMYLCASSPGALSYEQYFGPGTRLTVT.

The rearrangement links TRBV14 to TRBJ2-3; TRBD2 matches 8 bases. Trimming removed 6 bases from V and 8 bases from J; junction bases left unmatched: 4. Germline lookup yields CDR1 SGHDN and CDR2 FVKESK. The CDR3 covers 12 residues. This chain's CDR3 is CASRGLDGTQYF. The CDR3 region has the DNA TGTGCCAGCAGGGGACTAGATGGTACGCAGTATTTT.

This CDR3 is CASTPGLAGSTDTQYF. CDR3 nucleotides: TGTGCCAGCACCCCGGGACTAGCGGGAAGCACAGATACGCAGTATTTT. V and J are TRBV28 and TRBJ2-3; TRBD2 matches at 13 bases. The length of the CDR3 is 16 residues. The V gene's germline CDR1 is MDHEN and CDR2 SYDVKM. V was clipped by 7 bases and J by 0 bases; unmatched bases: 4.

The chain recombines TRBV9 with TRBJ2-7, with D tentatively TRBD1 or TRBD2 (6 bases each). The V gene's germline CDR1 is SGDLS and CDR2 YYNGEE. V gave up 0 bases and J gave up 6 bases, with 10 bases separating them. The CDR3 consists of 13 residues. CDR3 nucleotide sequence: TGTGCCAGCAGCGTAGTAGGGGGGAGCGAGCAGTACTTC. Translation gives CASSVVGGSEQYF.